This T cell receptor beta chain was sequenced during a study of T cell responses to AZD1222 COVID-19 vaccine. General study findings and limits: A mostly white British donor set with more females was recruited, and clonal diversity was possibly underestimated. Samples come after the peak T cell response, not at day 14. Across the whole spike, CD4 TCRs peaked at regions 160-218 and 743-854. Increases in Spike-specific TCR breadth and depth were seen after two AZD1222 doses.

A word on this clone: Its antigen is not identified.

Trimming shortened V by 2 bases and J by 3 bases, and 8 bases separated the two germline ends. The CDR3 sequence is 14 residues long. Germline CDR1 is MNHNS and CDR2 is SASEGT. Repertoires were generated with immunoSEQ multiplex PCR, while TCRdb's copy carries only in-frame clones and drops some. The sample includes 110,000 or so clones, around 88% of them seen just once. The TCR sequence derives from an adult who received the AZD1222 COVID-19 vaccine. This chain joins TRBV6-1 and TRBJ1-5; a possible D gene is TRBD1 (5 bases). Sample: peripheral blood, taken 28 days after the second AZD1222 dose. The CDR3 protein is CASSETGPNQPQHF. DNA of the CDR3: TGTGCCAGCAGTGAAACAGGCCCCAATCAGCCCCAGCATTTT.